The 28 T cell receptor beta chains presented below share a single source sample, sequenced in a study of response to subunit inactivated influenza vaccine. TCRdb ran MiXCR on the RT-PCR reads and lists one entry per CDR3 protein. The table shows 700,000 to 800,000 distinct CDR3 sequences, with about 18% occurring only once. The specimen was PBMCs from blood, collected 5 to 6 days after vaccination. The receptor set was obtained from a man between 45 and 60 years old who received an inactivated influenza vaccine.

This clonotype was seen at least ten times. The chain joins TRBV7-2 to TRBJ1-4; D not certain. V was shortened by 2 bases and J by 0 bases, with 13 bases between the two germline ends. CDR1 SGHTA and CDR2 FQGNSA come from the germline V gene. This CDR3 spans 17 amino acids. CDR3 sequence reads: CASSLFALAATNEKLFF. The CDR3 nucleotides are TGTGCCAGCAGCTTATTTGCGTTGGCGGCAACTAATGAAAAACTGTTTTTT.

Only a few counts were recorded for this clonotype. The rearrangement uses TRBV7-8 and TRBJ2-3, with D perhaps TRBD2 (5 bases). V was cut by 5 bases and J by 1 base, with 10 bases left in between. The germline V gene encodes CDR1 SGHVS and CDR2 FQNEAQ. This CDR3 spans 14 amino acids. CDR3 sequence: CASSEGIRTDTQYF. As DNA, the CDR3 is TGTGCCAGCAGCGAGGGTATCCGCACAGATACGCAGTATTTT.

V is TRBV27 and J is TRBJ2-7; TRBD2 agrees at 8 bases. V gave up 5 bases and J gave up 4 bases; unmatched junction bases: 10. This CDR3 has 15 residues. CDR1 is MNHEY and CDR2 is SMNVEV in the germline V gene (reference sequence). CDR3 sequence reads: CASSPLAGGRYEQYF. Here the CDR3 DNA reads TGTGCCAGCAGTCCCCTGGCGGGAGGTCGGTACGAGCAGTACTTC.

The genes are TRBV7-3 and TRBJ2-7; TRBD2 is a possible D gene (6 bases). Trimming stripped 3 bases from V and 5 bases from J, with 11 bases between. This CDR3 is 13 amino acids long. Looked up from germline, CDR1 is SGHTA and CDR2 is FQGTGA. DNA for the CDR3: TGTGCCAGCAGCTTTTCGGAGGGCAACGAGCAGTACTTC. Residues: CASSFSEGNEQYF.

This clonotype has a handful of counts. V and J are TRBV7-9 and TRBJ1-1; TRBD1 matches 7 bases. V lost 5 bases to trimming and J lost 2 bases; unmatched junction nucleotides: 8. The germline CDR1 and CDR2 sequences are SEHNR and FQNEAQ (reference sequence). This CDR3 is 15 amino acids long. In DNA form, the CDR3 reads TGTGCCAGCAGCCCACAACAGGGGATAAACACTGAAGCTTTCTTT. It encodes CASSPQQGINTEAFF.

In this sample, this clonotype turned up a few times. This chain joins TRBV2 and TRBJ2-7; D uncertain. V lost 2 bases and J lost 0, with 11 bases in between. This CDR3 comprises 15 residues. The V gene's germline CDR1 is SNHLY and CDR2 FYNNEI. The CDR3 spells CASSEQVRPSYEQYF. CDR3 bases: TGTGCCAGCAGTGAACAGGTACGACCCTCCTACGAGCAGTACTTC.

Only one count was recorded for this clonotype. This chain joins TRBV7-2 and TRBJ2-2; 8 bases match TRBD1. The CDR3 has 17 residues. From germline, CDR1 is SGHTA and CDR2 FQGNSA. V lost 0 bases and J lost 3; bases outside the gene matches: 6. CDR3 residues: CASSLAGTGTDTGELFF. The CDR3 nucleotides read TGTGCCAGCAGCTTAGCCGGGACAGGCACTGACACCGGGGAGCTGTTTTTT. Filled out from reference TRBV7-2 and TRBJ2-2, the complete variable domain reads GAGVSQSPSNKVTEKGKDVELRCDPISGHTALYWYRQSLGQGLEFLIYFQGNSAPDKSGLPSDRFSAERTGGSVSTLTIQRTQQEDSAVYLCASSLAGTGTDTGELFFGEGSRLTVL.

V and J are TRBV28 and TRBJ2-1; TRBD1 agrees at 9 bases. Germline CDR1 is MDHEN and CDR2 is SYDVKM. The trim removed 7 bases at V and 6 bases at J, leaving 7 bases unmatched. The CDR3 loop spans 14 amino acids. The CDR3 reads CASTTGQGLNEQFF. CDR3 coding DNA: TGTGCCAGCACAACCGGACAGGGGCTCAATGAGCAGTTCTTC. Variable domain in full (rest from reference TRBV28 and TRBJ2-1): DVKVTQSSRYLVKRTGEKVFLECVQDMDHENMFWYRQDPGLGLRLIYFSYDVKMKEKGDIPEGYSVSREKKERFSLILESASTNQTSMYLCASTTGQGLNEQFFGPGTRLTVL.

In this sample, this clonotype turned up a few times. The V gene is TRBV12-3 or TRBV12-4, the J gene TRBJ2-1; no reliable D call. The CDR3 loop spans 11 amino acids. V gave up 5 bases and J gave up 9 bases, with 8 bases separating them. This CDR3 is CASSLDLEQFF. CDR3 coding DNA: TGTGCCAGCAGTCTAGATCTTGAGCAGTTCTTC.

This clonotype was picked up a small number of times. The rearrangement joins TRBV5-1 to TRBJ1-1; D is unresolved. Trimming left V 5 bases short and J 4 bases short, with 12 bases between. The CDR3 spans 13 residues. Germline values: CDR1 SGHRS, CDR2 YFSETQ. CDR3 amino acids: CASRNDPGTEAFF. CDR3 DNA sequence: TGCGCCAGCAGAAACGACCCTGGCACTGAAGCTTTCTTT.

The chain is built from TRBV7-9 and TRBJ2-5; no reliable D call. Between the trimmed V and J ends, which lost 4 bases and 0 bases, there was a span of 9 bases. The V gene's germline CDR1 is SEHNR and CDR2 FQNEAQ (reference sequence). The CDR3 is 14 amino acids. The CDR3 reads CASSSPMYQETQYF. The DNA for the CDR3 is TGTGCCAGCAGCTCTCCGATGTACCAAGAGACCCAGTACTTC.

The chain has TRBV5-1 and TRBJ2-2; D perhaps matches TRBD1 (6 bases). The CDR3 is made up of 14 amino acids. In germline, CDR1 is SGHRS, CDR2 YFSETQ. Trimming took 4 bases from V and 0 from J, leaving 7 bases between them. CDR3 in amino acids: CASSDRTNTGELFF. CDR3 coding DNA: TGCGCCAGCAGCGACAGGACGAACACCGGGGAGCTGTTTTTT.

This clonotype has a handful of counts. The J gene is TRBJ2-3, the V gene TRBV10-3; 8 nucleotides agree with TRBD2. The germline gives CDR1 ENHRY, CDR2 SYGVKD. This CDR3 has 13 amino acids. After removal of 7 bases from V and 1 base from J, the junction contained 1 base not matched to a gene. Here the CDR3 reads CAIKTSGTDTQYF. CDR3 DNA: TGTGCCATCAAGACTAGCGGCACAGATACGCAGTATTTT.

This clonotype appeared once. The CDR3 loop reads CASSTVGAGANVLTF. The DNA for the CDR3 is TGTGCCAGCAGCACAGTGGGGGCTGGGGCCAACGTCCTGACTTTC. The genes are TRBV9 and TRBJ2-6, with D perhaps TRBD1 or TRBD2 (5 bases each). This CDR3 has 15 residues. The germline gives CDR1 SGDLS, CDR2 YYNGEE. V was clipped by 4 bases and J by 2 bases, with 10 bases between them. Complete variable domain (other parts from reference TRBV9 and TRBJ2-6): DSGVTQTPKHLITATGQRVTLRCSPRSGDLSVYWYQQSLDQGLQFLIQYYNGEERAKGNILERFSAQQFPDLHSELNLSSLELGDSALYFCASSTVGAGANVLTFGAGSRLTVL.

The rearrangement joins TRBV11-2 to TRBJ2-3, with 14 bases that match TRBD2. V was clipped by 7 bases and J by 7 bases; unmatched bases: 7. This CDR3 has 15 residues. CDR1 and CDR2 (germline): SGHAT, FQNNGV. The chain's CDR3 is CASTEGLAGVYTQYF. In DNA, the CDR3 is TGTGCCAGCACCGAGGGACTAGCGGGAGTGTATACGCAGTATTTT.

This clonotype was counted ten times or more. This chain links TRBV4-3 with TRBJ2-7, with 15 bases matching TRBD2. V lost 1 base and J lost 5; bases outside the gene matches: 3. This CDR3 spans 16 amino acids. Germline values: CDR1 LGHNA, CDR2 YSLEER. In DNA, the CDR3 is TGCGCCAGCAGCCAAGGGACTAGCGGGAGGGCCCACGAGCAGTACTTC. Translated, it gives CASSQGTSGRAHEQYF.

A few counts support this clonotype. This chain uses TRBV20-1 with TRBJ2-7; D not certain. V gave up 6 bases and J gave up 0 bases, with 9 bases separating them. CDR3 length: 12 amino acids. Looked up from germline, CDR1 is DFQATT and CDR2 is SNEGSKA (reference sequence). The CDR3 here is CSAQSNSYEQYF. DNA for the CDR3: TGCAGTGCGCAATCGAACTCCTACGAGCAGTACTTC.

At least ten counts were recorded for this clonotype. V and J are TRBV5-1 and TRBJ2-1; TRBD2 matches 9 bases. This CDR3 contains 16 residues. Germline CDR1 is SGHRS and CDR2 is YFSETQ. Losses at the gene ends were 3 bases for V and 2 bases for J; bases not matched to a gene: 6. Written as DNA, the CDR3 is TGCGCCAGCAGCTGGACGAGCGGGGGGACCTACAATGAGCAGTTCTTC. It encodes CASSWTSGGTYNEQFF.

The CDR3 here is CASREAGNLREQYF. The CDR3 DNA reads TGTGCCAGCAGGGAAGCGGGCAACCTACGGGAGCAGTACTTC. The J gene is TRBJ2-7, the V gene TRBV12-3 or TRBV12-4, with D possibly TRBD2 on 6 matching bases. The CDR3 is 14 amino acids. Trimming stripped 6 bases from V and 7 bases from J, with 19 bases between.

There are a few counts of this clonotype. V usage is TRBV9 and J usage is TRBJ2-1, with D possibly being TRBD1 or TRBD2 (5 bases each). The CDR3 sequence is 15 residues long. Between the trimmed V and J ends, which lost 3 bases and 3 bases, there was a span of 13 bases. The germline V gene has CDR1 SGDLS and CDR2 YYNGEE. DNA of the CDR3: TGTGCCAGCAGCGGATCGGGACGAATCTACAATGAGCAGTTCTTC. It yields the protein CASSGSGRIYNEQFF. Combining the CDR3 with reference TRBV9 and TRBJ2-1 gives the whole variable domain DSGVTQTPKHLITATGQRVTLRCSPRSGDLSVYWYQQSLDQGLQFLIQYYNGEERAKGNILERFSAQQFPDLHSELNLSSLELGDSALYFCASSGSGRIYNEQFFGPGTRLTVL.

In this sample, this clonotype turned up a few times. CDR3 residues: CARLDGGAEEQYF. CDR3 coding DNA: TGTGCCAGGCTGGATGGGGGGGCTGAGGAGCAGTACTTC. V and J are TRBV21-1 and TRBJ2-7; TRBD1 is the table's D call, not checked against the DNA. TRBV21-1 is termed a pseudogene. The CDR3 is 13 residues long.

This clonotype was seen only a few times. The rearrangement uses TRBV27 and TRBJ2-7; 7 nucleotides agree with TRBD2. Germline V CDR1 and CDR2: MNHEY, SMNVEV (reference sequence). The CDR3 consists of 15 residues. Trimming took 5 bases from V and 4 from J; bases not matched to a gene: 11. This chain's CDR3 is CASSGRREVGYEQYF. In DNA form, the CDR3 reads TGTGCCAGCAGTGGACGTCGGGAGGTCGGGTACGAGCAGTACTTC.

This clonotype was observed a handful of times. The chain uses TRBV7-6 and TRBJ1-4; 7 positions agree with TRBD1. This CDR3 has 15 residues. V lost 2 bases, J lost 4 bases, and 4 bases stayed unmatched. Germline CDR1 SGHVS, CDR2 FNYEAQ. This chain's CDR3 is CASSLSQGNNEKLFF. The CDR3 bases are TGTGCCAGCAGCTTATCACAGGGGAATAATGAAAAACTGTTTTTT.

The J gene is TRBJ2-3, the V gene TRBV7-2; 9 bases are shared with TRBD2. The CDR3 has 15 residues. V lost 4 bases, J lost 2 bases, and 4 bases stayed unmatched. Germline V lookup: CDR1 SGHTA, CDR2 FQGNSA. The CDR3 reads CASSWSGGSTDTQYF. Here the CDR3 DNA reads TGTGCCAGCAGCTGGAGCGGGGGGTCCACAGATACGCAGTATTTT.

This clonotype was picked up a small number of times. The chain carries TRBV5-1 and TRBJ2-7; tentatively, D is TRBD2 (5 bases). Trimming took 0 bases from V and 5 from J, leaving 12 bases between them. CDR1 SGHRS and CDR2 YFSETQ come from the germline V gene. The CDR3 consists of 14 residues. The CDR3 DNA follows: TGCGCCAGCAGCTTGGAAAGAGGGTCGGACGAGCAGTACTTC. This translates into CASSLERGSDEQYF.

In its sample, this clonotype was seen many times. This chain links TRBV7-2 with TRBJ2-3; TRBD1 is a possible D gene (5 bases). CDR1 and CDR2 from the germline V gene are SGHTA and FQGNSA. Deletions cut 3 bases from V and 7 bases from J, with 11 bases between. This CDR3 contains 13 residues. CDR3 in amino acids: CASSLGLVHTQYF. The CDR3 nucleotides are TGTGCCAGCAGCTTGGGGCTAGTGCATACGCAGTATTTT.

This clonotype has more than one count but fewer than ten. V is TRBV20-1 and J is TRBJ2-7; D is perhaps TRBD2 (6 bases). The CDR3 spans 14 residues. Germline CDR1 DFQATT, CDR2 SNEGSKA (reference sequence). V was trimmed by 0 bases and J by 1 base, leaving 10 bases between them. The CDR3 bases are TGCAGTGCTAGAGAGCGTGGGAGGTCCTACGAGCAGTACTTC. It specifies CSARERGRSYEQYF.

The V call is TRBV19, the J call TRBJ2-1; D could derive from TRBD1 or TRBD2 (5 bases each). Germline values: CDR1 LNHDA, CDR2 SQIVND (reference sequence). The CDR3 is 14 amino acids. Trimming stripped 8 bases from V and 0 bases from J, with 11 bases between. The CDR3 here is CASGDVSSYNEQFF. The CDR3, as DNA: TGTGCCAGTGGGGACGTGAGCTCCTACAATGAGCAGTTCTTC. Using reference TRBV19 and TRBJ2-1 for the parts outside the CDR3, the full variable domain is DGGITQSPKYLFRKEGQNVTLSCEQNLNHDAMYWYRQDPGQGLRLIYYSQIVNDFQKGDIAEGYSVSREKKESFPLTVTSAQKNPTAFYLCASGDVSSYNEQFFGPGTRLTVL.